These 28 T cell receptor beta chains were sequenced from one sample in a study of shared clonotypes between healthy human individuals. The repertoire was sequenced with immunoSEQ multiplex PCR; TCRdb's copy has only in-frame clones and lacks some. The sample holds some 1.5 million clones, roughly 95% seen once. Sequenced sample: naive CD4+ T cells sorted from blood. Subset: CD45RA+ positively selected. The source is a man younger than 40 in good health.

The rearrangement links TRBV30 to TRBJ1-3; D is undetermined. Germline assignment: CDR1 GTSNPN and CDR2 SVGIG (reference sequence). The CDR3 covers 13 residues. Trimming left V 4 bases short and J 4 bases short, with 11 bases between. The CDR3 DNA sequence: TGTGCCTGGACTAACCTCGCGGGAAACACCATATATTTT. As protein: CAWTNLAGNTIYF.

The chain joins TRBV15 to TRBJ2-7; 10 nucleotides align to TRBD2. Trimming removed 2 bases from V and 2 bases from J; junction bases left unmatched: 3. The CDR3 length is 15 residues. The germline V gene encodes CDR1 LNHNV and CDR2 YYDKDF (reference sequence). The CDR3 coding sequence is TGTGCCACCAGCAGACTAGCGGGAGTCACCTACGAGCAGTACTTC. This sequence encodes CATSRLAGVTYEQYF. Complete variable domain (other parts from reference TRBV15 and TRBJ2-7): DAMVIQNPRYQVTQFGKPVTLSCSQTLNHNVMYWYQQKSSQAPKLLFHYYDKDFNNEADTPDNFQSRRPNTSFCFLDIRSPGLGDTAMYLCATSRLAGVTYEQYFGPGTRLTVT.

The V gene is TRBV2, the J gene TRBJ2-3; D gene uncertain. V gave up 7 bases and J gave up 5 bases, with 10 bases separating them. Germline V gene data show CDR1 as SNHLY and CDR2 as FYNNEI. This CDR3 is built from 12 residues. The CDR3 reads CASMAVRDTQYF. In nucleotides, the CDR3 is TGTGCCAGCATGGCGGTCCGAGATACGCAGTATTTT.

The CDR3: CASSFRTGGDTGELFF. The CDR3 bases are TGTGCCAGCAGCTTTAGGACAGGGGGCGACACCGGGGAGCTGTTTTTT. V and J are TRBV2 and TRBJ2-2; 11 nucleotides agree with TRBD1. The CDR3 totals 16 residues. Losses at the gene ends were 6 bases for V and 3 bases for J; bases not matched to a gene: 6. Per the germline V gene, CDR1 is SNHLY and CDR2 is FYNNEI. Full variable domain (remainder filled in from reference TRBV2 and TRBJ2-2): EPEVTQTPSHQVTQMGQEVILRCVPISNHLYFYWYRQILGQKVEFLVSFYNNEISEKSEIFDDQFSVERPDGSNFTLKIRSTKLEDSAMYFCASSFRTGGDTGELFFGEGSRLTVL.

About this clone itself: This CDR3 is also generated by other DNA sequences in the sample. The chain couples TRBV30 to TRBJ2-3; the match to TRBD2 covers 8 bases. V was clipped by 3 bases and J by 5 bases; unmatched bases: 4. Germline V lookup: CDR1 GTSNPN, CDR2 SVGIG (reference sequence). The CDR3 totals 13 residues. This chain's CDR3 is CAWSPGGVDTQYF. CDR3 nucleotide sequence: TGTGCCTGGAGCCCGGGAGGGGTAGATACGCAGTATTTT.

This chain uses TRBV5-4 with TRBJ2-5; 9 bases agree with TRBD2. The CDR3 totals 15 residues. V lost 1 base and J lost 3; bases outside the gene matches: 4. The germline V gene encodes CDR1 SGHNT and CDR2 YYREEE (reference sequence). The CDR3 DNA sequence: TGTGCCAGCAGCTTGAGGATAGCGGGGGAAGAGACCCAGTACTTC. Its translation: CASSLRIAGEETQYF.

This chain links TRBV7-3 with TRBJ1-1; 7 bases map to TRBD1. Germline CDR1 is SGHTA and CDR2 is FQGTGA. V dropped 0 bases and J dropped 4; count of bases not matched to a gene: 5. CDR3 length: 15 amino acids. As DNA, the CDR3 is TGTGCCAGCAGCTTAACGCCCAACAGGGGCACTGAAGCTTTCTTT. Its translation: CASSLTPNRGTEAFF.

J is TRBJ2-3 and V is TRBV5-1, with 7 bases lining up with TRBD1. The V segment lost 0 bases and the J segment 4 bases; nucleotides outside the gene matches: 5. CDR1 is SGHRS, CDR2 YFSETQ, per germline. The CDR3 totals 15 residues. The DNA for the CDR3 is TGCGCCAGCAGCTTGGGGGACAGAAAGGCAGATACGCAGTATTTT. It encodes CASSLGDRKADTQYF.

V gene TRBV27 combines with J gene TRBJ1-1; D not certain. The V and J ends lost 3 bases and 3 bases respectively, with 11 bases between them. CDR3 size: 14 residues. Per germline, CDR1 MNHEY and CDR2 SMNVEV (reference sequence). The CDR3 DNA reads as TGTGCCAGCAGTTTCGTGGGATGGGACACTGAAGCTTTCTTT. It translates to CASSFVGWDTEAFF.

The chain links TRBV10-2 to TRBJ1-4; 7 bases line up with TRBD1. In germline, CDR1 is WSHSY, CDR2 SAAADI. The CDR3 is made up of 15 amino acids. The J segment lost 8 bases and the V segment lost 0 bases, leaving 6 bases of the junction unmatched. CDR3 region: CASSESTGWGEKLFF. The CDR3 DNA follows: TGCGCCAGCAGTGAGTCGACAGGGTGGGGGGAAAAACTGTTTTTT.

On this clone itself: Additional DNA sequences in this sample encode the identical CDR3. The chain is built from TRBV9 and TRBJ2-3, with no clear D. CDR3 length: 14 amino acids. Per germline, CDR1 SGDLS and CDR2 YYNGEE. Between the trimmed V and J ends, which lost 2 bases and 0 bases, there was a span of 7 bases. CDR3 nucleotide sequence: TGTGCCAGCAGCGTTGGGTTGAGCACAGATACGCAGTATTTT. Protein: CASSVGLSTDTQYF.

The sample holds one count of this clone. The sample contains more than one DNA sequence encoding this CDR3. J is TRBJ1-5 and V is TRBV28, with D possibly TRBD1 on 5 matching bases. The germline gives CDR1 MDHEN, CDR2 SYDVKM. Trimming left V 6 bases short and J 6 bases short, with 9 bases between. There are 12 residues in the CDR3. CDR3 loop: CASSLGGQPQHF. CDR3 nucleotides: TGTGCCAGCAGCCTCGGGGGTCAGCCCCAGCATTTT.

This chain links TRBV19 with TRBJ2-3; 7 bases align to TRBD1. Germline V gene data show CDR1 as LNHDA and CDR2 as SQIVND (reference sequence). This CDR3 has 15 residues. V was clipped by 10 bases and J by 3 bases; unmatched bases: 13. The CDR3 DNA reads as TGTGCCACCCGATTAGGGGGCGCAGGAACAGATACGCAGTATTTT. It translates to CATRLGGAGTDTQYF. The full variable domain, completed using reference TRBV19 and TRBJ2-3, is DGGITQSPKYLFRKEGQNVTLSCEQNLNHDAMYWYRQDPGQGLRLIYYSQIVNDFQKGDIAEGYSVSREKKESFPLTVTSAQKNPTAFYLCATRLGGAGTDTQYFGPGTRLTVL.

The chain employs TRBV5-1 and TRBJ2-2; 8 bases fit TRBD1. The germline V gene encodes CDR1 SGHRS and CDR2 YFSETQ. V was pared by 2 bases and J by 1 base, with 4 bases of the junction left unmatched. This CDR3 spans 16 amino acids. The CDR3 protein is CASSLSGTGNTGELFF. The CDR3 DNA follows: TGCGCCAGCAGCTTATCCGGGACAGGGAACACCGGGGAGCTGTTTTTT.

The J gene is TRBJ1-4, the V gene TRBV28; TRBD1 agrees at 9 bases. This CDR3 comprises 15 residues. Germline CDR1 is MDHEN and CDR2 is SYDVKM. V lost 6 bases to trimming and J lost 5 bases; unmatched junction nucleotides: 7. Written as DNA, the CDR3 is TGTGCCAGCAGCGAAACGGGACAGGGAAATGAAAAACTGTTTTTT. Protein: CASSETGQGNEKLFF. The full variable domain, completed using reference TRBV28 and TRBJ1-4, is DVKVTQSSRYLVKRTGEKVFLECVQDMDHENMFWYRQDPGLGLRLIYFSYDVKMKEKGDIPEGYSVSREKKERFSLILESASTNQTSMYLCASSETGQGNEKLFFGSGTQLSVL.

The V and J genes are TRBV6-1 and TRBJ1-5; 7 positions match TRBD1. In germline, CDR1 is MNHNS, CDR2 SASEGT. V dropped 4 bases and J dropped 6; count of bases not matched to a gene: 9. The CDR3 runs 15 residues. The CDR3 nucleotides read TGTGCCAGCAGTGTTCAGGGGGTTACGACTCAGCCCCAGCATTTT. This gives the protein CASSVQGVTTQPQHF.

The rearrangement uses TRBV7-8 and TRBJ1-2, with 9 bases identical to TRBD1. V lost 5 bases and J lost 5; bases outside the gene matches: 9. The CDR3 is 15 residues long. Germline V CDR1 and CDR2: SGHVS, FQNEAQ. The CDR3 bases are TGTGCCAGCAGCGTACAGGACGGACAGGGGTATGGCTACACCTTC. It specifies CASSVQDGQGYGYTF.

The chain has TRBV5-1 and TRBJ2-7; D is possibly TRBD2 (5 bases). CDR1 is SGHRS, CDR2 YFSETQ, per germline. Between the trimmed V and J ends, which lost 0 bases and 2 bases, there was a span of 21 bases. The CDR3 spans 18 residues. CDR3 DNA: TGCGCCAGCAGCTTGGTGGCTAGCCGGGCCTCAGGTCCCTACGAGCAGTACTTC. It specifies CASSLVASRASGPYEQYF.

The CDR3 nucleotides are TGTGCCAGCAGCTTCAGCCAAAGCGGGAGGGTCGACAATGAGCAGTTCTTC. Its protein is CASSFSQSGRVDNEQFF. The chain joins TRBV11-2 to TRBJ2-1; 10 bases are a match to TRBD2. CDR1 SGHAT and CDR2 FQNNGV come from the germline V gene. J gave up 5 bases and V 3 bases, and 10 bases lay outside the gene matches. This CDR3 spans 17 amino acids.

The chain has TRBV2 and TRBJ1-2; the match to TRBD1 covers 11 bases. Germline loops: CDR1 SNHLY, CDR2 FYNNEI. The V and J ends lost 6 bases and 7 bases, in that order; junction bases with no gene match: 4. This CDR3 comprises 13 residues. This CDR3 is CASRGQGAVGYTF. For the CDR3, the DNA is TGTGCCAGCAGAGGACAGGGGGCGGTTGGCTACACCTTC.

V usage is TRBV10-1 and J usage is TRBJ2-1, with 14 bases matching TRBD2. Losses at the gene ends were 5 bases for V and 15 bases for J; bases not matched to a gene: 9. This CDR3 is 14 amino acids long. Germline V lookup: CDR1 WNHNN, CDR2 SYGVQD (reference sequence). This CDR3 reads CASSPPGLAGVVFF. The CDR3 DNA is TGCGCCAGCAGTCCCCCGGGACTAGCGGGAGTGGTGTTCTTC.

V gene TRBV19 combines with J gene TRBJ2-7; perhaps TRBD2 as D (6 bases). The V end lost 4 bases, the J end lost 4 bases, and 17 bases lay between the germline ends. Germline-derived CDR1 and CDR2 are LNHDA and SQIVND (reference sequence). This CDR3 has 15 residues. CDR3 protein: CASSTLAGRGYEQYF. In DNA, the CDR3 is TGTGCCAGTAGTACCCTTGCGGGGAGAGGGTACGAGCAGTACTTC.

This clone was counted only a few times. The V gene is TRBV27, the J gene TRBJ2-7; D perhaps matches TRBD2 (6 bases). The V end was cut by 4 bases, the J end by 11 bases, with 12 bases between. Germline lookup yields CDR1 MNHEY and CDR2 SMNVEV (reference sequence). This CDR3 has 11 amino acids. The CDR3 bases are TGTGCCAGCAGTTCCGGGACTCAGGAGTACTTC. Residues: CASSSGTQEYF.

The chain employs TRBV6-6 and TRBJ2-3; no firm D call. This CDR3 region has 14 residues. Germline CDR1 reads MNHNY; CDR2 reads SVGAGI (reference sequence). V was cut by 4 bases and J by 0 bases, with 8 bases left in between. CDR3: CASSLATSTDTQYF. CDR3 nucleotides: TGTGCCAGCAGTTTAGCAACTAGCACAGATACGCAGTATTTT.

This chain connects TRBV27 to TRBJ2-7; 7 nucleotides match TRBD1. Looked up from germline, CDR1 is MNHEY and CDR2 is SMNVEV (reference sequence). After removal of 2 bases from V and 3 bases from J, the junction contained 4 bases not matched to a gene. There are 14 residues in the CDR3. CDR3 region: CASSLQGGVYEQYF. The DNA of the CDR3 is TGTGCCAGCAGTTTACAAGGGGGCGTCTACGAGCAGTACTTC.

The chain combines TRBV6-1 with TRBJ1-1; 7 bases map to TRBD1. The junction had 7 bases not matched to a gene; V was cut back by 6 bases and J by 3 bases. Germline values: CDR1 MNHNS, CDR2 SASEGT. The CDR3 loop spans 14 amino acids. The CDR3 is CASRPPTGDTEAFF. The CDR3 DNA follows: TGTGCCAGCAGGCCCCCTACAGGGGACACTGAAGCTTTCTTT.

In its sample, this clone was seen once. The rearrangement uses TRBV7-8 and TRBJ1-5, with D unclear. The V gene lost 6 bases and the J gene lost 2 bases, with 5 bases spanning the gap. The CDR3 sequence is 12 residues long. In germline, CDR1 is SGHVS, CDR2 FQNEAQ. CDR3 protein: CASSGRNQPQHF. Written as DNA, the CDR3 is TGTGCCAGCAGTGGACGCAATCAGCCCCAGCATTTT.

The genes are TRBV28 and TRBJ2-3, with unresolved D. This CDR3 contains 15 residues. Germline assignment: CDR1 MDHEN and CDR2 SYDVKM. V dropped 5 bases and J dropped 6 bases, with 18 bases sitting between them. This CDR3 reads CASSPSGPAHDTQYF. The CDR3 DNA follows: TGTGCCAGCAGTCCTTCGGGCCCAGCGCACGATACGCAGTATTTT.